The following is a T cell receptor (beta chain) sequence with its context. This CDR3 region has 14 residues. The germline CDR1 and CDR2 sequences are SQVTM and ANQGSEA. Trimming pared 7 bases from V and 1 base from J, leaving 13 bases between. The Seattle site enrolled patients during active infection and followed them longitudinally. Authors' processing steps: Amplification of reference gene primers provided the estimated nucleated cell counts. Generated by immunoSEQ multiplex PCR, the TCRdb table keeps only in-frame clones and is missing some. From that table come the V and J calls and clone size; the DNA was used to work out D and trimming. This table has 330,000 or so clones, 87% appearing once. These data belong to a study of blood T cell repertoires in COVID-19. Study as a whole: Samples of COVID-19 (acute and convalescent) were obtained from the United States, Italy and Spain. T cells, B-cell-depleted T cells, or PBMCs provided the cDNA or gDNA that served as material.

Sequenced: peripheral blood. The TCR comes from a man between 25 and 39 years old with COVID-19, enrolled during active disease. V and J are TRBV29-1 and TRBJ2-2; a weak D match, TRBD2 (5 bases). CDR3 loop: CSGSPEENTGELFF. CDR3 sequence (DNA): TGCAGCGGGTCCCCGGAGGAGAACACCGGGGAGCTGTTTTTT.